This TCR beta chain was identified during a study of breast tumors, draining lymph nodes, adjacent tissues. The ends lost 5 bases at V and 1 base at J; junction bases unmatched: 4. CDR1 is SNHLY and CDR2 is FYNNEI in the germline V gene. The CDR3 runs to 17 residues. TCRdb re-derived calls from the multiplex PCR reads in MiXCR, one entry per CDR3 protein. The sample yields 15,000 or so distinct CDR3 sequences, 45% to 60% seen once. Input material: tumor-adjacent breast tissue. The chain recombines TRBV2 with TRBJ2-2; 13 positions agree with TRBD2. The TCR comes from a female donor with breast cancer. Some clones in this sample may be carry-over from other donors' samples. In DNA form, the CDR3 reads TGTGCCAGCAGTTGGACTAGCGGGGGCTGGAACACCGGGGAGCTGTTTTTT. Amino acids: CASSWTSGGWNTGELFF.